The rows below give T cell receptor beta chains drawn from one sample of a study of human T cells and chemical hapten exposure. MiXCR was run by TCRdb on the RACE reads, yielding one entry per CDR3 protein. The profile shows around 380,000 distinct CDR3 sequences, around 5% of them singletons. Sample: whole blood, taken in connection with sensitization to the hapten diphenylcyclopropenone (DPC). These receptor sequences come from a woman in her fifties or sixties with alopecia areata. Some clones in this sample may be carry-over from other donors' samples. The CDR3 runs from the conserved cysteine through the conserved F or W. A D gene is named only where the DNA matches it firmly. Where a row states a size, it is once, few, many or the class of an expanded clone; other rows omit it.

cdr3_aa cdr3_nt clone_size j_call d_call v_call
CASSLASSVYGYTF TGTGCCAGCAGCTTAGCTAGTTCCGTCTATGGCTACACCTTC few TRBJ1-2 NA TRBV7-2
CASAMAGAGNEQFF TGTGCCAGCGCAATGGCGGGAGCGGGTAATGAGCAGTTCTTC many TRBJ2-1 TRBD2 TRBV18
CASSPDPRNSPLHF TGTGCCAGCTCACCAGACCCGAGGAATTCACCCCTCCACTTT many TRBJ1-6 NA TRBV18
CASSQSSGSYNEQFF TGCGCCAGCAGCCAGTCTAGCGGCTCCTACAATGAGCAGTTCTTC many TRBJ2-1 TRBD2 TRBV4-3
CASSLYRANTGELFF TGTGCCAGCAGCTTGTACCGGGCTAACACCGGGGAGCTGTTTTTT many TRBJ2-2 NA TRBV11-2
CASSLEMGSSGNTIYF TGCGCCAGCAGCTTGGAAATGGGGTCCTCTGGAAACACCATATATTTT NA TRBJ1-3 NA TRBV5-1
CASTPLGLDLSEQFF TGTGCCAGCACCCCGTTGGGACTAGACTTGAGTGAGCAGTTCTTC many TRBJ2-1 TRBD2 TRBV6-2/TRBV6-3
CASSTITNEQFF TGTGCCAGCAGTACCATCACCAATGAGCAGTTCTTC many TRBJ2-1 NA TRBV27
CAWRGEGYTGELFF TGTGCCTGGAGAGGCGAAGGCTACACCGGGGAGCTGTTTTTT few TRBJ2-2 NA TRBV30
CASSAPGPNGNEQFF TGTGCCAGCAGTGCCCCGGGACCCAATGGCAATGAGCAGTTCTTC few TRBJ2-1 NA TRBV25-1
CSARDLGGFEQYF TGCAGTGCTAGAGATCTCGGGGGATTCGAGCAGTACTTC many TRBJ2-7 NA TRBV20-1
CASRRDINYNEQFF TGTGCCAGCAGGAGGGACATAAACTACAATGAGCAGTTCTTC many TRBJ2-1 NA TRBV27
CASSLAAGWIAGGISSTDTQYF TGTGCCAGCAGCTTAGCGGCCGGTTGGATAGCGGGGGGGATTTCTAGCACAGATACGCAGTATTTT many TRBJ2-3 TRBD2 TRBV7-8
CASSPTGGGGANVLTF TGTGCCAGCAGCCCAACAGGGGGTGGTGGGGCCAACGTCCTGACTTTC NA TRBJ2-6 TRBD1 TRBV7-2
CASSLASTSGRRGSTDTQYF TGTGCCAGCAGCTTAGCCAGTACTAGCGGGAGGAGGGGTAGCACAGATACGCAGTATTTT few TRBJ2-3 TRBD2 TRBV7-2
CASMTGNTEAFF TGCGCCAGTATGACAGGGAACACTGAAGCTTTCTTT few TRBJ1-1 NA TRBV10-2
CASSPRRAGGRETQYF TGTGCCAGCAGCCCTCGAAGGGCGGGAGGACGAGAGACCCAGTACTTC few TRBJ2-5 TRBD2 TRBV6-5
CASSYSYRFLRTEAFF TGTGCCAGCAGTTACTCTTACAGATTCCTAAGAACTGAAGCTTTCTTT many TRBJ1-1 NA TRBV6-5
CASREKGTGDNQPQHF TGTGCCAGCAGGGAAAAGGGGACAGGGGACAATCAGCCCCAGCATTTT many TRBJ1-5 TRBD1 TRBV6-1
CASSQVETGAKNIQYF TGCGCCAGCAGCCAAGTCGAAACAGGGGCCAAAAACATTCAGTACTTC NA TRBJ2-4 NA TRBV4-1
CSASPAASTDTQYF TGCAGTGCTTCCCCAGCGGCTAGCACAGATACGCAGTATTTT NA TRBJ2-3 NA TRBV20-1
CSVDGGGYGYTF TGCAGCGTTGACGGGGGGGGCTATGGCTACACCTTC many TRBJ1-2 NA TRBV29-1
CASSYPTSGRTDTQYF TGTGCCAGCAGTTACCCGACTAGCGGGCGCACAGATACGCAGTATTTT many TRBJ2-3 TRBD2 TRBV6-5
CASSSLQGNQETQYF TGTGCCAGCAGTTCCTTACAGGGGAATCAAGAGACCCAGTACTTC few TRBJ2-5 TRBD1 TRBV28
CASSYGGNTEAFF TGTGCCAGCAGTTACGGCGGGAACACTGAAGCTTTCTTT many TRBJ1-1 NA TRBV6-5
CSASDYSSYNEQFF TGCAGTGCCTCGGACTACAGCTCCTACAATGAGCAGTTCTTC many TRBJ2-1 NA TRBV20-1
CASSLQGATVGYTF TGTGCCAGCAGTTTACAGGGGGCGACGGTTGGCTACACCTTC few TRBJ1-2 TRBD1 TRBV12-3/TRBV12-4
CATIKIQGDTEAFF TGTGCCACCATCAAGATCCAGGGCGACACTGAAGCTTTCTTT many TRBJ1-1 NA TRBV7-9
CASSSGGPNTGELFF TGCGCCAGCAGCTCCGGGGGGCCCAACACCGGGGAGCTGTTTTTT few TRBJ2-2 NA TRBV5-1
CASSPSEGQPSYGYTF TGTGCCAGCAGCCCCTCAGAGGGACAACCCTCCTATGGCTACACCTTC many TRBJ1-2 NA TRBV7-2
CASSGSSGVTDTQYF TGTGCCAGCAGCGGGTCTAGCGGTGTCACAGATACGCAGTATTTT few TRBJ2-3 TRBD2 TRBV9
CASSPGGREEETQYF TGTGCCAGCAGCCCCGGGGGGAGGGAGGAAGAGACCCAGTACTTC NA TRBJ2-5 TRBD2 TRBV7-2
CASSRPGTGEYEQYF TGTGCCAGCAGCCGTCCCGGGACAGGGGAATACGAGCAGTACTTC few TRBJ2-7 TRBD1 TRBV3-1
CASSLIAGVTDTQYF TGTGCCAGCAGCCTAATTGCGGGAGTTACAGATACGCAGTATTTT many TRBJ2-3 TRBD2 TRBV7-8
CASSAKLRGLRGYTF TGTGCCAGCAGTGCTAAGTTGAGGGGATTGCGGGGCTACACCTTC NA TRBJ1-2 NA TRBV2
CASSPLVRPTGELFF TGTGCCAGCAGCCCACTGGTCAGGCCAACCGGGGAGCTGTTTTTT NA TRBJ2-2 NA TRBV9
CASRGAGTGYTF TGTGCCAGCAGGGGTGCCGGGACTGGTTACACCTTC NA TRBJ1-2 NA TRBV28
CSAIRDRAGNTIYF TGCAGCGCCATTAGAGACAGGGCTGGAAACACCATATATTTT few TRBJ1-3 TRBD1 TRBV29-1
CSAIRDFFSYEQYF TGCAGTGCTATCCGGGACTTCTTCTCCTACGAGCAGTACTTC many TRBJ2-7 NA TRBV20-1
CASSRQGSGNQPQHF TGTGCCAGCAGTAGACAGGGGTCGGGGAATCAGCCCCAGCATTTT many TRBJ1-5 TRBD1 TRBV12-3/TRBV12-4
CASSQEGGLAEAFF TGTGCCAGCAGCCAAGAGGGGGGGTTGGCTGAAGCTTTCTTT many TRBJ1-1 NA TRBV9
CASSSRDGEGAEAFF TGTGCCAGCAGTTCTCGAGATGGAGAGGGGGCTGAAGCTTTCTTT few TRBJ1-1 NA TRBV7-8
CSASASRGYEQYF TGCAGCGCCTCGGCCTCGAGGGGCTACGAGCAGTACTTC many TRBJ2-7 NA TRBV29-1
CASRLGGIGNEQFF TGTGCCAGCAGGTTAGGGGGAATTGGGAATGAGCAGTTCTTC many TRBJ2-1 NA TRBV12-3/TRBV12-4
CASSPMGGHGEQFF TGTGCCAGTAGTCCCATGGGGGGCCACGGTGAGCAGTTCTTC many TRBJ2-1 NA TRBV19
CSVEGPGEKLFF TGCAGCGTCGAAGGCCCGGGGGAAAAACTGTTTTTT few TRBJ1-4 NA TRBV29-1
CASSPFLRAGGPTDTQYF TGTGCCAGCAGTCCCTTCCTTCGAGCGGGAGGACCCACAGATACGCAGTATTTT few TRBJ2-3 TRBD2 TRBV27
CASSSRDRWRNEQFF TGCGCCAGCAGTTCCCGGGACAGGTGGAGAAATGAGCAGTTCTTC NA TRBJ2-1 TRBD1 TRBV23-1
CASSLLGAGREKLFF TGTGCCAGCAGTTTACTGGGGGCAGGGCGGGAAAAACTGTTTTTT many TRBJ1-4 NA TRBV28
CASSLGTGLTDF TGTGCCAGCAGCCTAGGAACGGGGCTGACGGATTTT NA TRBJ2-3 NA TRBV3-1
CASSGQYQETQYF TGTGCCAGCAGCGGACAGTACCAAGAGACCCAGTACTTC many TRBJ2-5 NA TRBV2
CAIEWGQGIYEQYF TGTGCCATCGAATGGGGCCAGGGTATCTACGAGCAGTACTTC many TRBJ2-7 NA TRBV7-2
CSARGQPSGGYEQYF TGCAGTGCTAGGGGACAGCCGAGCGGTGGTTACGAGCAGTACTTC many TRBJ2-7 TRBD1 TRBV20-1
CASGNGNEQFF TGTGCCAGCGGGAATGGTAATGAGCAGTTCTTC NA TRBJ2-1 NA TRBV9
CASSPSLGQKEQYF TGTGCCAGCTCACCTTCCCTGGGGCAGAAGGAGCAGTACTTC many TRBJ2-7 NA TRBV18
CASSFLLAGDPDTQYF TGTGCCAGCAGTTTCCTACTAGCGGGGGACCCAGATACGCAGTATTTT many TRBJ2-3 TRBD2 TRBV11-2
CASSLSEAVGYTF TGTGCCAGCAGTTTAAGTGAGGCGGTCGGCTACACCTTC many TRBJ1-2 NA TRBV6-5
CASRAAQETQYF TGTGCCAGCAGGGCGGCACAAGAGACCCAGTACTTC few TRBJ2-5 NA TRBV3-1
CASSLSKGGNEKLFF TGCGCCAGCAGCTTGTCAAAGGGGGGGAATGAAAAACTGTTTTTT many TRBJ1-4 NA TRBV5-1